Following are 11 T cell receptor beta chains from one sample sequenced in a study of response to subunit inactivated influenza vaccine. TCRdb ran MiXCR on the RT-PCR reads and lists one entry per CDR3 protein. This sample has hundreds of thousands of distinct CDR3 sequences; 25% occur once, and the top ten carry approximately 2%. This material consisted of CD4+ T cells sorted from PBMCs, taken 4 to 6 days after vaccination. These TCRs come from a man aged 45 to 65 who received an inactivated influenza vaccine.

The J gene is TRBJ2-5, the V gene TRBV5-1, with D perhaps being TRBD1 or TRBD2 (5 bases each). Trimming pared 4 bases from V and 5 bases from J, leaving 21 bases between. This CDR3 contains 16 residues. In germline, CDR1 is SGHRS, CDR2 YFSETQ. The CDR3 here is CASSDPKDGEGETQYF. In DNA, the CDR3 is TGCGCCAGCAGCGACCCAAAGGACGGCGAGGGGGAGACCCAGTACTTC.

This clonotype was seen ten or more times. A read error may account for a junction end that differs from germline. In DNA form, the CDR3 reads TGTGCCAGCAGCCCGGGACCGCAAGAGACCCAGTACTTC. It is translated as CASSPGPQETQYF. This sequence joins TRBV5-1 and TRBJ2-5; D is possibly TRBD1 or TRBD2 (5 bases each). This CDR3 spans 13 amino acids. Germline V gene sequence: CDR1 SGHRS, CDR2 YFSETQ.

V gene TRBV11-2 combines with J gene TRBJ1-1; perhaps TRBD1 as D (5 bases). V was clipped by 5 bases and J by 2 bases, with 12 bases between them. The germline CDR1 and CDR2 sequences are SGHAT and FQNNGV. This CDR3 has 14 residues. The CDR3 bases are TGTGCCAGCAGCCGCCGCGACAGTAACACTGAAGCTTTCTTT. Protein sequence: CASSRRDSNTEAFF.

This clonotype has just a few counts. The chain carries TRBV18 and TRBJ2-7; 7 bases are a match to TRBD2. CDR1 and CDR2 (germline): KGHSH, LQKENI. V shed 0 bases and J 6 bases; nucleotides not matched to a gene: 2. This CDR3 comprises 13 residues. CDR3 DNA: TGTGCCAGCTCACCACCGTGGGGGGGCGAGCAGTACTTC. Protein product: CASSPPWGGEQYF.

J is TRBJ1-1 and V is TRBV4-3; D is unclear. CDR3 length: 14 residues. V was cut by 2 bases and J by 1 base, with 8 bases left in between. The germline V gene encodes CDR1 LGHNA and CDR2 YSLEER. The CDR3 DNA is TGCGCCAGCAGCCAACAGGATACGAACACTGAAGCTTTCTTT. This sequence encodes CASSQQDTNTEAFF.

The chain combines TRBV3-1 with TRBJ2-1, with D possibly matching TRBD1 (7 bases). Germline CDR1 and CDR2: LGHDT and YNNKEL (reference sequence). The CDR3 runs 16 residues. Trimming took off 4 bases at V and 2 bases at J, with 15 bases between the two ends. The CDR3: CASSPRQGGTYNEQFF. In nucleotides, the CDR3 is TGTGCCAGCAGCCCGCGACAGGGAGGAACCTACAATGAGCAGTTCTTC.

This clonotype was detected a few times. This chain links TRBV20-1 with TRBJ2-1, with D hard to call. Per the germline V gene, CDR1 is DFQATT and CDR2 is SNEGSKA (reference sequence). The CDR3 is 15 amino acids. Trimming shortened V by 1 base and J by 5 bases, and 15 bases separated the two germline ends. CDR3: CSARGYGLGNNEQFF. Here the CDR3 DNA reads TGCAGTGCTAGAGGTTACGGGTTAGGGAACAATGAGCAGTTCTTC.

This clonotype occurred many times. The chain joins TRBV7-9 to TRBJ1-1, with D uncertain. Trimming took off 1 base at V and 0 bases at J, with 3 bases between the two ends. This CDR3 region has 13 residues. Germline V gene lookup returns CDR1 SEHNR and CDR2 FQNEAQ (reference sequence). The CDR3 DNA is TGTGCCAGCAGCTTAGACATGAACACTGAAGCTTTCTTT. Residues: CASSLDMNTEAFF.

This clonotype was seen a few times. This sequence joins TRBV29-1 and TRBJ1-1; D is unclear. Germline CDR1 and CDR2: SQVTM and ANQGSEA. Trimming pared 5 bases from V and 1 base from J, leaving 14 bases between. The CDR3 loop spans 14 amino acids. CDR3 DNA: TGCAGCGTTTCGTTGTTGGCACCGAACACTGAAGCTTTCTTT. Translated: CSVSLLAPNTEAFF.

V usage is TRBV5-1 and J usage is TRBJ2-1; no clear D gene. V lost 5 bases and J lost 1, with 7 bases in between. This CDR3 is built from 13 residues. The germline V gene has CDR1 SGHRS and CDR2 YFSETQ. The CDR3 region is CASRLQSYNEQFF. The CDR3 DNA is TGCGCCAGCAGGCTCCAGTCCTACAATGAGCAGTTCTTC.

The CDR3 here is CASSLGETSSSEFF. CDR3 nucleotides: TGTGCCAGCAGCTTAGGGGAGACTAGCTCCTCGGAGTTCTTC. The V and J genes are TRBV7-2 and TRBJ2-1, with TRBD2 identical over 7 bases. Unmatched junction bases numbered 11, after V lost 1 base and J lost 14 bases. The germline gives CDR1 SGHTA, CDR2 FQGNSA. This CDR3 is built from 14 residues.